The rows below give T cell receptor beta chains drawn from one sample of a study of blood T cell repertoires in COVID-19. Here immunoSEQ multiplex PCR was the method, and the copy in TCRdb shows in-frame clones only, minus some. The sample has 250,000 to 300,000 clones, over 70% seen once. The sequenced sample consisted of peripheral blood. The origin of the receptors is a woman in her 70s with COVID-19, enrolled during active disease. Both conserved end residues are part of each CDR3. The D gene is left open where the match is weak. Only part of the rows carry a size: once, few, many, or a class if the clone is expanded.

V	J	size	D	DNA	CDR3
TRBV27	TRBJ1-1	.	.	TGTGCCAGCAGTACTCCTCGACACGGCGAAGCTTTCTTT	CASSTPRHGEAFF
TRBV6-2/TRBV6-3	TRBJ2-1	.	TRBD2	TGTGCCAGCCGCCCAAGACTAGCGGGAGGGACCGATGAGCAGTTCTTC	CASRPRLAGGTDEQFF
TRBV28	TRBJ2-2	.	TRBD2	TGTGCCAGCAGCCCCACTAGCGGGAACACCGGGGAGCTGTTTTTT	CASSPTSGNTGELFF
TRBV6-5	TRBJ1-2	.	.	TGTGCCAGCAGTTACAGCGGGAACGGCTACACCTTC	CASSYSGNGYTF
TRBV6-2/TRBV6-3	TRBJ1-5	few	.	TGTGCCAGCAGTTACCGAGATAATCAGCCCCAGCATTTT	CASSYRDNQPQHF
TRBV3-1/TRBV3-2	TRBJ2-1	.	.	TGTGCCAGCAGCCAAGGCCCCAGCTCCTACAATGAGCAGTTCTTC	CASSQGPSSYNEQFF
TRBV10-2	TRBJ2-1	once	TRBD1	TGCGCCAGCAAGTACAGGGGGCAGTACAATGAGCAGTTCTTC	CASKYRGQYNEQFF
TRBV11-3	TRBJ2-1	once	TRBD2	TGTGCCAGCAGCCTCGACAACGGGGGGTACAATGAGCAGTTCTTC	CASSLDNGGYNEQFF
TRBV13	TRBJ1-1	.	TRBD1	TGTGCCAGCAGCTTAGGAACAGGGGGCGGTGGGGTCACTGAAGCTTTCTTT	CASSLGTGGGGVTEAFF
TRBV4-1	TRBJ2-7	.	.	TGCGCCAGCAGCCAAGATCAAGTAGAGAGCTCCTACGAGCAGTACTTC	CASSQDQVESSYEQYF
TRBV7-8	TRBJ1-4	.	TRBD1	TGTGCCAGCAGCCCGTACTGGGACAGGGGGAGGGTTAGGGAAAAACTGTTTTTT	CASSPYWDRGRVREKLFF
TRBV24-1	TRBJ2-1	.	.	TGTGCCACCCGAAATCAGGGATACAATGAGCAGTTCTTC	CATRNQGYNEQFF
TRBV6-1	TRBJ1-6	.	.	TGTGCCAGCCGTGAGGGGAGTCGAACACCCCTCCACTTT	CASREGSRTPLHF
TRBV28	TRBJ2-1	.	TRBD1	TGTGCCACCACGGGACAGGGGGCCAATGAGCAGTTCTTC	CATTGQGANEQFF
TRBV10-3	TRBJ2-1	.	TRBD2	TGTGCCACCGGACTAGCGGGAGGGGTTAATGAGCAGTTCTTC	CATGLAGGVNEQFF
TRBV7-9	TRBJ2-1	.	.	TGTGCCAGCATCCAAGGGGGGGATTGGTACAATGAGCAGTTCTTC	CASIQGGDWYNEQFF
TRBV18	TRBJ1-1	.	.	TGTGCCAGCTCACCAATAACCGACAGGAACACTGAAGCTTTCTTT	CASSPITDRNTEAFF
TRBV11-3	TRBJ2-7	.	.	TGTGCCAGCAGCCCCTTAGCGGAACTCTACGAGCAGTACTTC	CASSPLAELYEQYF
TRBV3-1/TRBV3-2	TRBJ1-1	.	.	TGTGCCAGCAGCCAAAGTCTGGAGACTGAAGCTTTCTTT	CASSQSLETEAFF
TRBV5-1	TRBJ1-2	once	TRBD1	TGCGCCAGCAGCTTGGTCAGGGGGTCCTATGGCTACACCTTC	CASSLVRGSYGYTF
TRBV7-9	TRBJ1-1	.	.	TGTGCCAGCAGCTTAGGCGGGTCGGTCACTGAAGCTTTCTTT	CASSLGGSVTEAFF
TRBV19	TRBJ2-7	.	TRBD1	TGTGCCAGTAGTAAGGACAGGAGGTCCTACGAGCAGTACTTC	CASSKDRRSYEQYF
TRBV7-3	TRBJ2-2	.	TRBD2	TGTGCCAGCAGCATAACACTAGCGGGAAAAGAGGAGCTGTTTTTT	CASSITLAGKEELFF
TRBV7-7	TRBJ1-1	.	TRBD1	TGTGCTAGCAGCAGGGACAGGTACACTGAAGCTTTCTTT	CASSRDRYTEAFF
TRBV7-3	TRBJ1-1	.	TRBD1	TGTGCCAGCAGCGTGGGGCCCACAGGGGACACTGAAGCTTTCTTT	CASSVGPTGDTEAFF
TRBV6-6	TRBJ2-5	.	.	TGTGCCAGCAGTCCGGTGGGCGAAGAGACCCAGTACTTC	CASSPVGEETQYF
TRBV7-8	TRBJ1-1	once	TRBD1	TGTGCCAGCAGCTTCCCACCGGGACAGGGGAAAGCTTTCTTT	CASSFPPGQGKAFF
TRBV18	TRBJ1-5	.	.	TGTGCCAGCTCACCCACAGTAGATAGCAATCAGCCCCAGCATTTT	CASSPTVDSNQPQHF
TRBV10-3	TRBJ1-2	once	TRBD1	TGTGCCATTGCCCTGGACAGGGCAAGAGGCTACACCTTC	CAIALDRARGYTF
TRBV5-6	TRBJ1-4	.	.	TGTGCCAGCAGCTCGGCGGGAGGTCCGCAGGGTGAAAAACTGTTTTTT	CASSSAGGPQGEKLFF
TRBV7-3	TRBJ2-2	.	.	TGTGCCAGCAGCTTAACGCCAGTGAACACCGGGGAGCTGTTTTTT	CASSLTPVNTGELFF
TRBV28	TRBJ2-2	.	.	TGTGCCAGCAGTCCAGAGAACACCGGGGAGCTGTTTTTT	CASSPENTGELFF
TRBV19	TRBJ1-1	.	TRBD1	TGTGCCAGTAGTATCGACAGGGACACTGAAGCTTTCTTT	CASSIDRDTEAFF
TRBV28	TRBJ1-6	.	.	TGTGCCAGCAGTAAAAGTACAGGGTGGCGGACGTTTAATTCACCCCTCCACTTT	CASSKSTGWRTFNSPLHF
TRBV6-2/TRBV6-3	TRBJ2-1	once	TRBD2	TGTGCCAGCAGCCCTCTAGCGGGAGAACCCTACAATGAGCAGTTCTTC	CASSPLAGEPYNEQFF
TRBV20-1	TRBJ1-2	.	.	TGCAGTGCTAGTTCGACACCTACTGACACCTTC	CSASSTPTDTF
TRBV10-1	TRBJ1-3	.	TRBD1	TGCGCCAGCAGTGAGCTAGGGGGCGGTGGAAACACCATATATTTT	CASSELGGGGNTIYF
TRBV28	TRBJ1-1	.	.	TGTGCCAGCACCCAACAGGGCCGCACTGAAGCTTTCTTT	CASTQQGRTEAFF
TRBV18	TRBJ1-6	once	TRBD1	TGTGCCAGCTCACGCGGGGACAGGGGCAATTCACCCCTCCACTTT	CASSRGDRGNSPLHF
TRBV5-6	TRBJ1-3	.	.	TGTGCCAGCAGCTTTTTGTCAGACTCTGGAAACACCATATATTTT	CASSFLSDSGNTIYF
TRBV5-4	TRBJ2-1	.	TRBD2	TGTGCCAGCAGCTTGGGGCTAGCGGCAAATTACAATGAGCAGTTCTTC	CASSLGLAANYNEQFF
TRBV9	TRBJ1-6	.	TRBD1	TGTGCCAGCAGCGCCCGACAGGGGGATTCACCCCTCCACTTT	CASSARQGDSPLHF